This is a list of T cell receptor beta chains from one sample in a study of cytomegalovirus exposure and HLA in healthy donors. Produced via immunoSEQ multiplex PCR; TCRdb's table is partial and in-frame only. This table has 150,000 to 200,000 clones, approximately 67% appearing once. The sample consisted of PBMCs. The receptors stem from a man aged 35-49 years in good health and CMV-seronegative. Both conserved end residues are part of each CDR3. A D gene is named only where the DNA matches it firmly. Clone size is shown for a subset of rows, as once, few, many or a class of expanded clone.

CDR3nt,CDR3aa,len,v_gene,j_gene,abundance,d_gene
TGTGCCAGCAGGACAGGGGGGACCTACGAGCAGTACTTC,CASRTGGTYEQYF,13,TRBV6-1,TRBJ2-7,.,TRBD1
TGTTCCAGCAGCCACAAGACAGGTCCTGGAAACACCATATATTTT,CSSSHKTGPGNTIYF,15,TRBV7-9,TRBJ1-3,.,.
TGTTCCGTAGCTGTCTCTGGGGCCAACGTCCTGACTTTC,CSVAVSGANVLTF,13,TRBV6-1,TRBJ2-6,.,.
TGTGCCAGCAGCTCCAGGGGAGGGTCAGATACGCAGTATTTT,CASSSRGGSDTQYF,14,TRBV7-9,TRBJ2-3,.,.
TGTGCCAGTAGTATAATAGGGGGCGACCGCGCGATTATTAGCTACACCTTC,CASSIIGGDRAIISYTF,17,TRBV19,TRBJ1-2,.,TRBD1
TGTGCCAGCAGTTACTGGGTAGCGGGCCCTCGGGAGACCCAGTACTTC,CASSYWVAGPRETQYF,16,TRBV6-5,TRBJ2-5,.,TRBD2
TGCGCCAGCAGCCCTCGACAGAACACTGAAGCTTTCTTT,CASSPRQNTEAFF,13,TRBV5-1,TRBJ1-1,.,.
TGTGCCAGCAGTTTCGCTAGCGGGGGGTCCGGGGCCAACGTCCTGACTTTC,CASSFASGGSGANVLTF,17,TRBV28,TRBJ2-6,.,TRBD2
TGCGCCAGCAGCTTGGCCGTTTCTACCTACGAGCAGTACTTC,CASSLAVSTYEQYF,14,TRBV5-1,TRBJ2-7,.,.
TGTGCCAGCAGCCCTGGGCTGGATCGGGAGCAGTACTTC,CASSPGLDREQYF,13,TRBV5-4,TRBJ2-7,.,.
TGCGCCAGCAGCCAGGGTGGGACAGGGGGCGCGCACGAGCAGTACTTC,CASSQGGTGGAHEQYF,16,TRBV4-1,TRBJ2-7,.,TRBD1
TGTGCTAGTGGGGGGACAGGGTTCTCAGATACGCAGTATTTT,CASGGTGFSDTQYF,14,TRBV12-5,TRBJ2-3,.,TRBD1
TGTGCCAGCAGCCTACTGTCTGGAAACACCATATATTTT,CASSLLSGNTIYF,13,TRBV9,TRBJ1-3,few,.
TGTGCCATCAGTGAGAGGAGCTCCTACAATGAGCAGTTCTTC,CAISERSSYNEQFF,14,TRBV10-3,TRBJ2-1,.,.
TGCGCCAGCACAGGGGACTATAATTCACCCCTCCACTTT,CASTGDYNSPLHF,13,TRBV5-1,TRBJ1-6,.,.
TGCAGCGTTGAACGGGTAGGCGAAAATTTCTACAATGAGCAGTTCTTC,CSVERVGENFYNEQFF,16,TRBV29-1,TRBJ2-1,.,.
TGTGCCAGCAGCCGGACAGTAACTGAAGCTTTCTTT,CASSRTVTEAFF,12,TRBV6-5,TRBJ1-1,few,.
TGCGCCAGCAGCCAAGAGAGTAGGCCGACAGGATACACCGGGGAGCTGTTTTTT,CASSQESRPTGYTGELFF,18,TRBV4-3,TRBJ2-2,.,.
TGTGCCAGCAGCCCCCGTTCAGGCGTGAACACCGGGGAGCTGTTTTTT,CASSPRSGVNTGELFF,16,TRBV7-6,TRBJ2-2,.,.
TGTGCCAGTACTCCCGTCGGGGGGCTTAGCTACGAGCAGTACTTC,CASTPVGGLSYEQYF,15,TRBV19,TRBJ2-7,.,.
TGTGCCAGCAGCCTCTCGGGGACTGGTGGCTACACCTTC,CASSLSGTGGYTF,13,TRBV11-2,TRBJ1-2,.,.
TGTGCCAGCAGTGACACGACTAGCGGGAGGACGGGTGAGCAGTTCTTC,CASSDTTSGRTGEQFF,16,TRBV6-4,TRBJ2-1,few,TRBD2